This TCR beta chain comes out of a study of tumor and adjacent non-tumor tissue in lung cancer. General study points: Top 100 clones took a larger repertoire share in normal lung.

RNA was extracted from bulk tissue without any cell sorting. The normal lung tissue was taken more than 3 cm from the tumor edge. Germline V gene lookup returns CDR1 MDHEN and CDR2 SYDVKM. CDR3 length equals 16 residues. Three rounds of nested PCR, following a modified ARM-PCR protocol, produced the TCRbeta library. TCRdb fed the multiplex PCR reads into MiXCR, producing one record per CDR3 protein. The sample records 60,000 to 85,000 distinct CDR3 sequences, 75% to 85% being singletons. Notes on this clonotype: Antigen specificity is unknown. One junction end disagrees with the germline gene, perhaps due to a read error.

Sequencing input: distant non-tumor lung tissue. This TCR derives from a man aged 55-75 years with non-small cell lung cancer. This chain connects TRBV28 to TRBJ2-3; 15 nucleotides line up with TRBD2. DNA for the CDR3: TGTGTCAGCAGTTTCGGGACTAGCGGGAGGCCGGATACGCAGTATTTT. Protein product: CVSSFGTSGRPDTQYF.